The 13 T cell receptor beta chains presented below share a single source sample, sequenced in a study of metastatic and nonmetastatic thyroid tumors. With MiXCR, TCRdb called clones anew from the PCR reads. Of approximately 5,800 clones in the sample, approximately 30% were seen once. Until they underwent thyroid surgery, no patient had received any treatment. Source material: adjacent normal tissue. Receptors originate from a female donor with papillary thyroid cancer or a benign thyroid nodule (not recorded which). Some clones in this sample may be carry-over from other donors' samples.

The chain uses TRBV11-3 and TRBJ2-7; 7 bases map to TRBD1. CDR1 is SGHNT, CDR2 YENEEA, per germline. This CDR3 is 15 amino acids long. The trim removed 0 bases at V and 3 bases at J, leaving 5 bases unmatched. The CDR3 spells CASSLEGQENYEQYF. The CDR3, as DNA: TGTGCCAGCAGCTTAGAAGGACAGGAAAACTACGAGCAGTACTTC.

The rearrangement uses TRBV6-1 and TRBJ2-7; 9 bases align to TRBD1. The CDR3 is 15 residues long. V dropped 1 base and J dropped 4; count of bases not matched to a gene: 5. In germline, CDR1 is MNHNS, CDR2 SASEGT. CDR3 sequence reads: CASSEEIQGAYEQYF. CDR3 in DNA: TGTGCCAGCAGTGAAGAAATACAGGGGGCATACGAGCAGTACTTC.

This clone turned up a few times. This rearrangement joins TRBV2 to TRBJ1-1; D may be TRBD1 (5 bases). V was pared by 6 bases and J by 1 base, with 12 bases between. This CDR3 has 14 residues. Germline V gene lookup returns CDR1 SNHLY and CDR2 FYNNEI. This CDR3 is CASRPDSSNTEAFF. CDR3 sequence (DNA): TGTGCCAGCAGGCCCGACAGTTCGAACACTGAAGCTTTCTTT.

This clone has more than one count but fewer than ten. The chain carries TRBV3-1 and TRBJ1-1; TRBD1 might be the D (5 bases). V gave up 4 bases and J gave up 3 bases, with 12 bases separating them. The length of the CDR3 is 14 residues. Germline CDR1 LGHDT, CDR2 YNNKEL (reference sequence). The CDR3 region has the DNA TGTGCCAGCAGCCCCCTCGACAGACACACTGAAGCTTTCTTT. Protein sequence: CASSPLDRHTEAFF.

The table lists this clone with a few counts. In DNA, the CDR3 is TGTGCCAGCAGTAGCCGGGACAGGGGTCGCGCTGAAGCTTTCTTT. Translation gives CASSSRDRGRAEAFF. V usage is TRBV6-2 or TRBV6-3 and J usage is TRBJ1-1; 10 nucleotides match TRBD1. The V segment lost 5 bases and the J segment 6 bases; nucleotides outside the gene matches: 9. Germline CDR1 and CDR2: MNHEY and SVGEGT. This CDR3 has 15 residues.

The chain uses TRBV20-1 and TRBJ1-5; possibly TRBD1 for D (6 bases). The CDR3 covers 16 residues. Germline CDR1 and CDR2: DFQATT and SNEGSKA (reference sequence). Trimming removed 3 bases at V and 0 bases at J, with 15 bases between. The DNA for the CDR3 is TGCAGTGCTAGCGTCCCAGGGGTAATTAGCAATCAGCCCCAGCATTTT. It encodes CSASVPGVISNQPQHF.

Within the sample, this clone is medium-sized. The chain joins TRBV20-1 to TRBJ1-1; D gene unclear. CDR3 length equals 16 residues. The V gene's germline CDR1 is DFQATT and CDR2 SNEGSKA (reference sequence). V dropped 1 base and J dropped 4 bases, with 19 bases sitting between them. As DNA, the CDR3 is TGCAGTGCTAGAGTGAGACATAGGTCAGGAAGCACTGAAGCTTTCTTT. Its protein product is CSARVRHRSGSTEAFF.

The V and J genes are TRBV6-2 or TRBV6-3 and TRBJ2-7; D might be TRBD1 (6 bases). With 4 bases removed from V and 4 bases from J, the gap between germline ends came to 11 bases. CDR3 length: 13 amino acids. Germline CDR1 reads MNHEY; CDR2 reads SVGEGT. CDR3 nucleotides: TGTGCCAGCAGTTCCCTACAGGGTTACGAGCAGTACTTC. The encoded protein is CASSSLQGYEQYF.

This clone was counted only a few times. The CDR3 sequence is CASSYSKALRGPYEQYF. DNA of the CDR3: TGTGCCAGCAGTTACTCGAAGGCTTTGAGGGGGCCCTACGAGCAGTACTTC. The chain employs TRBV6-5 and TRBJ2-7; 7 nucleotides match TRBD1. CDR1 and CDR2 from the germline V gene are MNHEY and SVGAGI. The V and J ends lost 0 bases and 2 bases, in that order; junction bases with no gene match: 10. The CDR3 length is 17 residues.

This sequence joins TRBV7-2 and TRBJ1-1; D is perhaps TRBD1 (5 bases). The CDR3 has 14 residues. CDR1 and CDR2 (germline): SGHTA, FQGNSA. V lost 4 bases and J 7 bases, leaving 16 bases between the germline ends. Written as DNA, the CDR3 is TGTGCCAGCAGCTGGAACGGTGTGGGGCGTGAAGCTTTCTTT. Translated, it gives CASSWNGVGREAFF.

This clone was detected many times. This chain connects TRBV3-1 to TRBJ1-3; D gene uncertain. The V end was cut by 6 bases, the J end by 2 bases, with 17 bases between. Germline loops: CDR1 LGHDT, CDR2 YNNKEL (reference sequence). The CDR3 contains 16 residues. CDR3 in amino acids: CASSLSDTPAGNTIYF. CDR3 in DNA: TGTGCCAGCAGTTTGTCTGACACACCGGCTGGAAACACCATATATTTT.

With respect to this clone: At one end the junction does not follow the germline gene, possibly because of a read error. The chain couples TRBV11-1 to TRBJ2-1; no reliable D call. The CDR3 has 11 residues. In germline, CDR1 is SGHAT, CDR2 FQDESV (reference sequence). The CDR3: CASIPYIEQFF. The CDR3 DNA sequence: TGTGCCAGCATCCCATACATTGAGCAGTTCTTC.

This clone was seen ten or more times. The gene calls are TRBV29-1 and TRBJ1-4; D perhaps matches TRBD1 (6 bases). This CDR3 comprises 12 residues. The V and J ends lost 3 bases and 8 bases respectively, with 10 bases between them. The V gene's germline CDR1 is SQVTM and CDR2 ANQGSEA. DNA for the CDR3: TGCAGCGTTGATGGGGGCGGAGAAAAACTGTTTTTT. This translates into CSVDGGGEKLFF.